One and the same sample provided the 27 T cell receptor beta chains below, sequenced in a study of T cells in Graves' hyperthyroidism and ophthalmopathy. There were TCR beta CDR3 regions amplified from RNA transcripts. When the TCR CDR3 underwent first-round RT-PCR, the HTBI primer set was used. TCRdb called the multiplex PCR reads again in MiXCR, with one record for every CDR3 protein. The repertoire holds approximately 530,000 distinct CDR3 sequences, approximately 16% seen once, with 15% to 20% in the top ten. The sequencing input was blood. The source of these receptors is a woman between 18 and 29 years old with Graves' hyperthyroidism.

In its sample, this clonotype was seen many times. The J gene is TRBJ2-1, the V gene TRBV2, with a weak D call TRBD1 (6 bases). Germline V gene lookup returns CDR1 SNHLY and CDR2 FYNNEI. The CDR3 runs 15 residues. V lost 1 base and J 4 bases, leaving 11 bases between the germline ends. CDR3 DNA sequence: TGTGCCAGCAGTGAAGGGCAGGGGCCTTACAATGAGCAGTTCTTC. This sequence encodes CASSEGQGPYNEQFF. The full variable domain, in which reference TRBV2 and TRBJ2-1 provide the parts outside the CDR3, is EPEVTQTPSHQVTQMGQEVILRCVPISNHLYFYWYRQILGQKVEFLVSFYNNEISEKSEIFDDQFSVERPDGSNFTLKIRSTKLEDSAMYFCASSEGQGPYNEQFFGPGTRLTVL.

V is TRBV5-4 and J is TRBJ2-1, with 12 bases matching TRBD2. This CDR3 region has 16 residues. Germline V lookup: CDR1 SGHNT, CDR2 YYREEE (reference sequence). V gave up 3 bases and J gave up 6 bases; unmatched junction bases: 7. CDR3 sequence reads: CASSSLAGGTLNEQFF. DNA of the CDR3: TGTGCCAGCAGCTCCCTAGCGGGAGGGACCCTCAATGAGCAGTTCTTC.

This clonotype was picked up many times. The V and J genes are TRBV2 and TRBJ2-1; TRBD1 matches 9 bases. The J segment lost 4 bases and the V segment lost 2 bases, leaving 9 bases of the junction unmatched. Germline CDR1 is SNHLY and CDR2 is FYNNEI. The CDR3 is 17 amino acids. In DNA form, the CDR3 reads TGTGCCAGCAGTGAACGATGGGGGACAGGGCGATACAATGAGCAGTTCTTC. This gives the protein CASSERWGTGRYNEQFF.

This clonotype turned up a few times. The V call is TRBV5-1, the J call TRBJ2-1, with D unresolved. CDR1 and CDR2 from the germline V gene are SGHRS and YFSETQ. The CDR3 contains 15 residues. V dropped 0 bases and J dropped 2 bases, with 9 bases sitting between them. This CDR3 reads CASSLAPIPYNEQFF. The CDR3 coding sequence is TGCGCCAGCAGCTTGGCCCCGATCCCCTACAATGAGCAGTTCTTC.

This clonotype was recorded many times. CDR3 loop: CASKAPGSSYEQYF. The CDR3 DNA reads TGTGCCAGCAAGGCCCCGGGAAGCTCCTACGAGCAGTACTTC. The chain has TRBV7-9 and TRBJ2-7; a possible D gene is TRBD2 (5 bases). The CDR3 is made up of 14 amino acids. V gave up 7 bases and J gave up 0 bases, with 13 bases separating them. The germline CDR1 and CDR2 sequences are SEHNR and FQNEAQ (reference sequence).

This clonotype was seen a few times. One base away lies a much larger clone, so this may be a sequencing read error. The chain carries TRBV30 and TRBJ2-2, with 10 nucleotides matching TRBD2. J gave up 7 bases and V 5 bases, and 10 bases lay outside the gene matches. The CDR3 extends over 15 amino acids. The germline gives CDR1 GTSNPN, CDR2 SVGIG (reference sequence). The CDR3 loop is CAWASSGRAVGELFF. The CDR3 nucleotides are TGTGCCTGGGCCTCGAGCGGGAGGGCCGTCGGGGAGCTGTTTTTT.

CDR3 sequence (DNA): TGTGCCACCAGCCGTCCCGGGACAGAGAACAATGAGCAGTTCTTC. It specifies CATSRPGTENNEQFF. The rearrangement uses TRBV15 and TRBJ2-1, with 7 bases fitting TRBD1. V was clipped by 5 bases and J by 5 bases; unmatched bases: 9. The germline V gene encodes CDR1 LNHNV and CDR2 YYDKDF (reference sequence). This CDR3 contains 15 residues.

This clonotype was counted a few times. The chain recombines TRBV4-1 with TRBJ1-2, with a tentative D call TRBD1 (5 bases). CDR1 is MGHRA and CDR2 is YSYEKL in the germline V gene. V dropped 4 bases and J dropped 2 bases, with 8 bases sitting between them. CDR3 size: 13 residues. CDR3 protein: CASSPQENYGYTF. The CDR3 nucleotides read TGCGCCAGCAGCCCACAGGAGAACTATGGCTACACCTTC.

The rearrangement uses TRBV6-2 or TRBV6-3 and TRBJ2-7, with D possibly being TRBD2 (5 bases). V lost 6 bases to trimming and J lost 5 bases, with 14 bases between them. CDR1 is MNHEY, CDR2 SVGEGT, per germline. The CDR3 contains 13 residues. CDR3 amino acids: CASRRALFHEQYF. The CDR3 nucleotides read TGTGCCAGCAGGAGGGCCTTATTCCACGAGCAGTACTTC.

This clonotype was counted at least ten times. The V gene is TRBV20-1, the J gene TRBJ1-1; the D is unclear. Germline CDR1 is DFQATT and CDR2 is SNEGSKA (reference sequence). This CDR3 comprises 11 residues. Trimming pared 6 bases from V and 1 base from J, leaving 6 bases between. The CDR3 region has the DNA TGCAGTGCCACACGGAACACTGAAGCTTTCTTT. Translated: CSATRNTEAFF.

V and J are TRBV19 and TRBJ2-3; 9 bases are a match to TRBD1. Losses at the gene ends were 7 bases for V and 2 bases for J; bases not matched to a gene: 4. Germline assignment: CDR1 LNHDA and CDR2 SQIVND (reference sequence). This CDR3 comprises 14 residues. CDR3 in amino acids: CASKRTGDTDTQYF. In DNA, the CDR3 is TGTGCCAGTAAACGGACAGGGGACACAGATACGCAGTATTTT.

This chain uses TRBV30 with TRBJ2-4, with D maybe TRBD1 (5 bases). From germline, CDR1 is GTSNPN and CDR2 SVGIG (reference sequence). The CDR3 is made up of 16 amino acids. V was shortened by 5 bases and J by 0 bases, with 17 bases between the two germline ends. CDR3: CAWGPGHLLAKNIQYF. The DNA for the CDR3 is TGTGCCTGGGGGCCAGGACACCTTTTAGCCAAAAACATTCAGTACTTC.

Many counts were recorded for this clonotype. The chain is built from TRBV2 and TRBJ2-1; D might be TRBD1 (6 bases). Per the germline V gene, CDR1 is SNHLY and CDR2 is FYNNEI. CDR3 length: 13 residues. The V end lost 5 bases, the J end lost 5 bases, and 10 bases lay between the germline ends. The CDR3 loop reads CASSSRQDNEQFF. CDR3 DNA: TGTGCCAGCAGTTCCCGACAGGACAATGAGCAGTTCTTC.

This chain connects TRBV27 to TRBJ2-3; 7 nucleotides agree with TRBD2. Trimming at V came to 5 bases and at J to 0 bases, leaving 11 bases not matched to a gene. Germline V gives CDR1 MNHEY, CDR2 SMNVEV (reference sequence). The CDR3 length is 17 residues. The CDR3 DNA reads as TGTGCCAGCAGTCCAGTGGGGGGAGGGTCTAGCACAGATACGCAGTATTTT. This translates into CASSPVGGGSSTDTQYF.

This clonotype was seen at least ten times. The rearrangement uses TRBV2 and TRBJ2-3, with D unresolved. Germline CDR1 reads SNHLY; CDR2 reads FYNNEI. The CDR3 length is 11 residues. The V and J ends lost 4 bases and 8 bases respectively, with 7 bases between them. CDR3 protein: CASSGVGTQYF. DNA for the CDR3: TGTGCCAGCAGTGGGGTCGGTACGCAGTATTTT.

As concerns this clonotype: The germline gene is not matched at one end of the junction; a read error may be the cause. CDR3 in DNA: TGTGTCAGCAGCCAGAGGCGGGGGGGGGCCAACGTCCTGACTTTC. Translating it yields CVSSQRRGGANVLTF. The chain has TRBV14 and TRBJ2-6; 7 bases line up with TRBD2. Germline assignment: CDR1 SGHDN and CDR2 FVKESK. This CDR3 region has 15 residues.

The gene calls are TRBV10-3 and TRBJ2-3; 9 nucleotides align to TRBD1. The ends lost 8 bases at V and 6 bases at J; junction bases unmatched: 3. This CDR3 comprises 12 residues. Germline V gives CDR1 ENHRY, CDR2 SYGVKD. The CDR3 loop is CAIRDRVDTQYF. For the CDR3, the DNA is TGTGCCATCCGGGACAGGGTCGATACGCAGTATTTT.

This clonotype was seen repeatedly, ten times or more. The chain joins TRBV6-1 to TRBJ2-4, with 7 bases matching TRBD2. The CDR3 length is 14 residues. CDR1 MNHNS and CDR2 SASEGT come from the germline V gene. V shed 6 bases and J 5 bases; nucleotides not matched to a gene: 7. In DNA form, the CDR3 reads TGTGCCAGCAGACCACTCACTAGCGAAAACATTCAGTACTTC. Translating it yields CASRPLTSENIQYF.

V usage is TRBV10-2 and J usage is TRBJ2-7; D gene ambiguous. Trimming stripped 3 bases from V and 3 bases from J, with 18 bases between. The CDR3 runs to 16 residues. Germline CDR1 is WSHSY and CDR2 is SAAADI. CDR3: CASSEIKAEMNYEQYF. The CDR3 region has the DNA TGCGCCAGCAGTGAAATTAAGGCGGAGATGAACTACGAGCAGTACTTC.

The chain combines TRBV15 with TRBJ2-1; D unclear. Deletions cut 0 bases from V and 3 bases from J, with 15 bases between. CDR1 and CDR2 (germline): LNHNV, YYDKDF (reference sequence). The CDR3 has 17 amino acids. CDR3 protein: CATSRDFLQAFYNEQFF. For the CDR3, the DNA is TGTGCCACCAGCAGAGATTTCTTACAAGCTTTCTACAATGAGCAGTTCTTC. Filled out from reference TRBV15 and TRBJ2-1, the complete variable domain reads DAMVIQNPRYQVTQFGKPVTLSCSQTLNHNVMYWYQQKSSQAPKLLFHYYDKDFNNEADTPDNFQSRRPNTSFCFLDIRSPGLGDTAMYLCATSRDFLQAFYNEQFFGPGTRLTVL.

Many counts were recorded for this clonotype. This chain links TRBV28 with TRBJ2-7, with 7 nucleotides matching TRBD2. Germline CDR1 MDHEN, CDR2 SYDVKM. After removal of 5 bases from V and 2 bases from J, the junction contained 12 bases not matched to a gene. This CDR3 spans 16 amino acids. DNA of the CDR3: TGTGCCAGCAGTCCCACCCATAGCGGGCGAACCTACGAGCAGTACTTC. Amino acids: CASSPTHSGRTYEQYF.

In the case of this clonotype: This may be a read error, as it is one base from a much larger clone. The rearrangement joins TRBV7-2 to TRBJ1-6; possible D gene TRBD1, 5 bases. Germline CDR1 is SGHTA and CDR2 is FQGNSA. CDR3 size: 20 residues. The CDR3 reads CASTTSTLDAKGSEHSPLLF. Written as DNA, the CDR3 is TGTGCCAGCACCACTTCAACCCTTGACGCAAAGGGGTCAGAACATTCACCCCTCCTCTTT.

This clonotype was detected ten times or more. The gene calls are TRBV6-1 and TRBJ2-1; no reliable D call. The ends were cut back, 1 base at V and 3 bases at J, with 19 bases in the middle. This CDR3 spans 18 amino acids. The germline gives CDR1 MNHNS, CDR2 SASEGT. The CDR3 here is CASSEGHYPRKDYNEQFF. CDR3 bases: TGTGCCAGCAGTGAAGGTCACTACCCGCGGAAAGACTACAATGAGCAGTTCTTC.

This chain connects TRBV29-1 to TRBJ2-3, with 10 bases that match TRBD2. Germline V gene lookup returns CDR1 SQVTM and CDR2 ANQGSEA. The CDR3 extends over 13 amino acids. With V trimmed by 3 bases and J by 5 bases, 2 bases remained unmatched. The CDR3 region is CSVDKREGDTQYF. For the CDR3, the DNA is TGCAGCGTTGACAAGCGGGAGGGAGATACGCAGTATTTT.

This clonotype showed up many times. V usage is TRBV20-1 and J usage is TRBJ1-1; the D gene is possibly TRBD1 (6 bases). Trimming cost V 6 bases and J 3 bases, with 17 bases left between them. Germline values: CDR1 DFQATT, CDR2 SNEGSKA (reference sequence). This CDR3 has 14 residues. The DNA for the CDR3 is TGCAGTGCGAGGGGGGGGGCGGAGGACACTGAAGCTTTCTTT. Protein sequence: CSARGGAEDTEAFF.

This clonotype was counted only a few times. The chain combines TRBV6-5 with TRBJ1-5, with D hard to call. V was clipped by 2 bases and J by 5 bases, with 7 bases between them. This CDR3 region has 13 residues. Germline CDR1 MNHEY, CDR2 SVGAGI. CDR3 sequence: CASSYGKDQPQHF. In DNA form, the CDR3 reads TGTGCCAGCAGTTACGGAAAGGATCAGCCCCAGCATTTT.

This clonotype was counted a few times. The rearrangement joins TRBV30 to TRBJ1-4; 9 bases agree with TRBD1. The CDR3 runs 16 residues. Germline lookup yields CDR1 GTSNPN and CDR2 SVGIG (reference sequence). V shed 1 base and J 7 bases; nucleotides not matched to a gene: 10. CDR3 loop: CAWSDEGQGQGEKLFF. The DNA of the CDR3 is TGTGCCTGGAGTGACGAGGGACAGGGACAGGGTGAAAAACTGTTTTTT.